The rows below give T cell receptor beta chains drawn from one sample of a study of blood T cell repertoires in COVID-19. Sequencing used immunoSEQ multiplex PCR; TCRdb keeps in-frame clones, though not all of them. The sample shows fewer than 90,000 clones, about three quarters of them seen only once. The sample consisted of peripheral blood. All receptors come from a woman of 80 years or more with acute or convalescent COVID-19. CDR3s include the opening cysteine and the closing phenylalanine or tryptophan. D genes are given only for firm matches. The listing skips clone size in some rows; elsewhere it reads once, few, many or a size class.

d_gene,abundance,v_gene,j_gene,CDR3aa,CDR3nt
NA,once,TRBV11-2,TRBJ2-7,CASSLRPMGGSYEQYF,TGTGCCAGCAGCTTAAGACCGATGGGGGGATCCTACGAGCAGTACTTC
TRBD1,NA,TRBV9,TRBJ2-2,CASSAGTANTGELFF,TGTGCCAGCAGCGCTGGGACAGCGAACACCGGGGAGCTGTTTTTT
NA,NA,TRBV7-2,TRBJ2-7,CASSPASYEQYF,TGTGCCAGCAGCCCCGCCAGTTACGAGCAGTACTTC
NA,NA,TRBV6-7,TRBJ1-1,CASSYTRRLGGLKLCAFF,TGTGCCAGCAGTTACACTCGAAGATTAGGCGGGCTTAAGTTGTGCGCTTTCTTT
TRBD1,NA,TRBV10-2,TRBJ1-2,CASSELRTGTGYTF,TGCGCCAGCAGTGAGTTAAGGACAGGAACGGGCTACACCTTC
TRBD1,NA,TRBV5-6,TRBJ2-7,CASSRAGTGVYEQYF,TGTGCCAGCAGCAGGGCCGGGACAGGGGTTTACGAGCAGTACTTC
TRBD1,few,TRBV28,TRBJ1-3,CASSSLRRWQGARNTIYF,TGTGCCAGCAGTTCCTTACGAAGGTGGCAGGGGGCGCGAAACACCATATATTTT
TRBD2,NA,TRBV7-8,TRBJ2-7,CASSPETSGGGSYEQYF,TGTGCCAGCAGCCCCGAGACTAGCGGGGGGGGCTCCTACGAGCAGTACTTC
TRBD1,NA,TRBV7-7,TRBJ2-7,CASSLQPGQGNEQYF,TGTGCTAGCAGCTTACAACCGGGACAGGGCAACGAGCAGTACTTC
NA,once,TRBV15,TRBJ1-2,CATSRDLQFGYTF,TGTGCCACCAGCAGAGATTTACAGTTTGGCTACACCTTC
NA,NA,TRBV6-5,TRBJ1-2,CASWRTAYGYTF,TGTGCCAGCTGGCGGACAGCCTATGGCTACACCTTC
NA,NA,TRBV6-6,TRBJ2-7,CASSYSSGGVEQYF,TGTGCCAGCAGTTACTCGAGTGGCGGGGTTGAGCAGTACTTC
TRBD1,NA,TRBV10-3,TRBJ2-1,CAIQGTGFGNEQFF,TGTGCCATCCAGGGGACAGGGTTTGGCAATGAGCAGTTCTTC
TRBD1,NA,TRBV5-6,TRBJ1-2,CAGSLGLDGTGEDYTF,TGTGCCGGCAGCTTGGGGTTGGACGGGACAGGGGAAGACTACACCTTC
TRBD1,NA,TRBV9,TRBJ2-7,CASSTGDRGFEQYF,TGTGCCAGCAGCACCGGGGACAGGGGGTTCGAGCAGTACTTC
NA,NA,TRBV19,TRBJ1-4,CASSWGREKLFF,TGTGCCAGTAGTTGGGGGCGTGAAAAACTGTTTTTT
TRBD1,NA,TRBV6-2/TRBV6-3,TRBJ1-5,CASSRRQGLAPNQPQHF,TGTGCCAGCAGTCGTCGACAGGGCCTCGCTCCTAATCAGCCCCAGCATTTT
TRBD1,NA,TRBV12-3/TRBV12-4,TRBJ2-7,CASSPGTDYEQYF,TGTGCCAGCAGCCCTGGGACAGATTACGAGCAGTACTTC
TRBD1,NA,TRBV6-6,TRBJ1-4,CASSWGQGVVYEKLFF,TGTGCCAGCAGTTGGGGGCAGGGGGTAGTATACGAAAAACTGTTTTTT
NA,few,TRBV7-2,TRBJ1-2,CASSSYGGDYGYTF,TGTGCCAGCAGCTCCTACGGGGGGGACTATGGCTACACCTTC
TRBD1,NA,TRBV28,TRBJ1-1,CASSLMGQGIRTEAFF,TGTGCCAGCAGTTTAATGGGACAGGGGATTCGGACTGAAGCTTTCTTT
TRBD2,NA,TRBV2,TRBJ2-5,CASNLGGGSGETQYF,TGTGCCAGCAATTTAGGCGGGGGGTCAGGGGAGACCCAGTACTTC
NA,NA,TRBV18,TRBJ1-1,CASSPTGNTEAFF,TGTGCCAGCTCACCGACAGGGAACACTGAAGCTTTCTTT
NA,NA,TRBV11-3,TRBJ1-1,CASSFRQDTEAFF,TGTGCCAGCAGCTTCCGACAGGACACTGAAGCTTTCTTT
NA,NA,TRBV3-1/TRBV3-2,TRBJ2-1,CASSQDVLEQFF,TGTGCCAGCAGCCAAGATGTATTGGAGCAGTTCTTC
NA,NA,TRBV5-8,TRBJ1-1,CASSPIRGTPEAFF,TGTGCCAGCAGTCCCATCCGGGGGACCCCTGAAGCTTTCTTT
TRBD2,NA,TRBV4-2,TRBJ2-2,CASSQDPAGGPGELFF,TGTGCCAGCAGCCAAGATCCAGCGGGGGGGCCCGGGGAGCTGTTTTTT
TRBD2,NA,TRBV6-5,TRBJ2-5,CASSYSGGETQYF,TGTGCCAGCAGCTATAGCGGGGGGGAGACCCAGTACTTC
NA,few,TRBV7-2,TRBJ1-1,CASRRQTNTEAFF,TGTGCCAGCAGGAGACAGACAAACACTGAAGCTTTCTTT
NA,NA,TRBV19,TRBJ1-6,CASTVGGESSPLHF,TGTGCCAGTACGGTGGGGGGGGAAAGTTCACCCCTCCACTTT
NA,NA,TRBV28,TRBJ1-1,CASSSYPPGDTEAFF,TGTGCCAGCAGTTCCTATCCCCCCGGGGACACTGAAGCTTTCTTT
TRBD2,NA,TRBV15,TRBJ2-2,CATSRDRPAGRNTGELFF,TGTGCCACCAGCAGAGATCGTCCAGCGGGGCGTAACACCGGGGAGCTGTTTTTT
TRBD2,NA,TRBV6-1,TRBJ2-3,CASSGVAGMVTDTQYF,TGTGCCAGCAGTGGGGTAGCGGGGATGGTCACAGATACGCAGTATTTT
TRBD1,NA,TRBV4-2,TRBJ1-4,CASSPSDRQREKLFF,TGTGCCAGCAGCCCCTCGGACAGGCAAAGAGAAAAACTGTTTTTT
TRBD2,NA,TRBV2,TRBJ2-5,CASWTSGGETQYF,TGTGCCAGCTGGACTAGCGGGGGGGAGACCCAGTACTTC
NA,NA,TRBV30,TRBJ2-5,CAWRGDYQETQYF,TGTGCCTGGAGGGGGGACTACCAAGAGACCCAGTACTTC
NA,once,TRBV18,TRBJ1-5,CASSPRQGNQPQHF,TGTGCCAGCTCACCACGGCAGGGCAATCAGCCCCAGCATTTT
NA,NA,TRBV28,TRBJ1-1,CATTGNTEAFF,TGTGCCACCACAGGGAACACTGAAGCTTTCTTT
NA,NA,TRBV29-1,TRBJ1-1,CSATVGGGNTEAFF,TGCAGCGCCACCGTCGGGGGGGGGAACACTGAAGCTTTCTTT
TRBD2,NA,TRBV7-9,TRBJ2-1,CASSLVRLAGGVYNEQFF,TGTGCCAGCAGCTTAGTTAGGCTAGCGGGGGGCGTATACAATGAGCAGTTCTTC
NA,once,TRBV6-5,TRBJ1-1,CASSYSRGSKAEAFF,TGTGCCAGCAGTTACTCGCGGGGGTCGAAGGCTGAAGCTTTCTTT
NA,NA,TRBV29-1,TRBJ1-2,CSVGGNNGYTF,TGCAGCGTTGGAGGGAACAATGGCTACACCTTC
TRBD1,NA,TRBV27,TRBJ2-5,CASRLRGQGIETQYF,TGTGCCAGCAGGCTGAGGGGACAGGGTATTGAGACCCAGTACTTC
TRBD1,few,TRBV18,TRBJ1-2,CASSPGQGSGYTF,TGTGCCAGCTCACCGGGACAGGGTAGTGGCTACACCTTC
NA,NA,TRBV10-3,TRBJ2-7,CAISESLFFSYEQYF,TGTGCCATCAGTGAGTCCTTATTCTTCTCCTACGAGCAGTACTTC
TRBD1,NA,TRBV15,TRBJ1-5,CATSKGDRVGNQPQHF,TGTGCCACCAGCAAAGGAGACAGGGTGGGCAATCAGCCCCAGCATTTT
NA,NA,TRBV18,TRBJ2-7,CATTGSRLDEQYF,TGTGCCACCACAGGGAGCCGCCTTGACGAGCAGTACTTC
NA,few,TRBV5-1,TRBJ1-1,CASSPQTGNTEAFF,TGCGCCAGCAGCCCCCAGACAGGGAACACTGAAGCTTTCTTT
NA,NA,TRBV4-1,TRBJ1-6,CASSQSPLANSPLHF,TGCGCCAGCAGCCAAAGCCCCCTTGCTAATTCACCCCTCCACTTT
TRBD1,NA,TRBV29-1,TRBJ1-2,CSVEETGGGYGYTF,TGCAGCGTTGAAGAAACAGGGGGCGGCTATGGCTACACCTTC
NA,NA,TRBV27,TRBJ1-1,CASSLGQIMNTEAFF,TGTGCCAGCAGTCTCGGACAGATTATGAACACTGAAGCTTTCTTT
NA,NA,TRBV18,TRBJ1-1,CASSSSSGRGSTEAFF,TGTGCCAGCTCATCTTCCAGCGGCCGGGGAAGCACTGAAGCTTTCTTT
NA,once,TRBV5-1,TRBJ1-2,CASKLGQGGHYGYTF,TGCGCCAGCAAACTGGGGCAGGGCGGCCACTATGGCTACACCTTC